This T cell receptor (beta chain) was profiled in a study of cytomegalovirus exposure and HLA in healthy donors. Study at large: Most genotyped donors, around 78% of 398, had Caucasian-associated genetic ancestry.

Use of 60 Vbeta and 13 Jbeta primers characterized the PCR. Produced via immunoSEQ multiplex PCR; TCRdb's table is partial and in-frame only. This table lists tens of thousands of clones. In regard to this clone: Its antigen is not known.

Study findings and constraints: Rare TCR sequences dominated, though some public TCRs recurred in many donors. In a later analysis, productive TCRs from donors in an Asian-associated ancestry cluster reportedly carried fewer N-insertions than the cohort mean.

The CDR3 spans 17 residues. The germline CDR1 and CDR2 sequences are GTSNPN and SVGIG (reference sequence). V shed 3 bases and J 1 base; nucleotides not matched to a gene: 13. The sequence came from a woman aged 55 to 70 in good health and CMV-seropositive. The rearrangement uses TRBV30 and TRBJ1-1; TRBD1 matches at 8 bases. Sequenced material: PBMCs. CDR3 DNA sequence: TGTGCCTGGAGCCCCGGCGGAGAAGGGACAGGGAACACTGAAGCTTTCTTT. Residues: CAWSPGGEGTGNTEAFF.